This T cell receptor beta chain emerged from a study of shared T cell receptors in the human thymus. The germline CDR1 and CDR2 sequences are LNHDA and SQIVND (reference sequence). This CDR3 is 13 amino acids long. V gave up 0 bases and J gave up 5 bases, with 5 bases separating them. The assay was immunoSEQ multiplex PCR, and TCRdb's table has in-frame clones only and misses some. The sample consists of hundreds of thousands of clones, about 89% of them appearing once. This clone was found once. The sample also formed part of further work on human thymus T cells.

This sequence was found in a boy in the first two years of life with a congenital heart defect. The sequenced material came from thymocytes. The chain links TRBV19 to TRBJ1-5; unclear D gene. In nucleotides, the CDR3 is TGTGCCAGTAGTATAGAAGACTATCAGCCCCAGCATTTT. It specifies CASSIEDYQPQHF.